The T cell receptor (beta chain) under discussion was sequenced for a study of OX40 agonist ivuxolimab in advanced cancers. For context, the study as a whole: Ivuxolimab was a fully human IgG2 agonistic monoclonal antibody targeting the costimulatory receptor OX40 (CD134). The monotherapy dose-escalation portion (N ≈ 57 patients) of the phase I ivuxolimab trial is reported in the paper. Intravenous ivuxolimab was administered to patients every 2 weeks at six dose levels: 0.01, 0.1, 0.3, 1.5, 3 and 10 mg/kg. Among the roughly 54 dose-escalation patients, 19 had hepatocellular carcinoma, roughly 15 melanoma, 9 renal cell carcinoma and 9 head and neck cancer. Peripheral TCRbeta sequencing was intended to test whether TCR sequence diversity was altered and clonal T-cell expansion was caused by ivuxolimab. In the dose-escalation cohort, over 65% of patients were male, and the mean age was roughly 60 years, with a range of 23 to 79. Partial responses occurred in three dose-escalation patients: two with cutaneous melanoma and one with hepatocellular carcinoma. Patients were allowed to have had prior anti-PD-1, anti-PD-L1 or anti-CTLA-4 therapy, and approximately 40% of the dose-escalation patients had previously received checkpoint inhibitors. Beyond this particular receptor, the publication reports: After ivuxolimab, more expanded clones were found on average in CD8+ T cells than in CD4+ T cells. Low levels of normalized T-cell clonal expansion were also seen in some patients who did not respond. Antigen specificity was not determined for the clonally expanded peripheral T cells. In the 0.1-3.0 mg/kg groups, partial responders were among the patients with the lowest normalized peripheral clonal expansion, particularly in CD8+ T cells. At doses of 0.1 to 3.0 mg/kg, clonal expansion of both CD4+ and CD8+ T cells in blood was seen between baseline and week 6.

Points on this clone: Which antigen it targets is not known. It has no much larger one-base neighbor in the sample; base qualities were not kept.

There are 13 amino acids in the CDR3, from cysteine to phenylalanine inclusive. The DNA shown is the 39-base CDR3, in frame from base 1. Reading the germline V gene gives CDR1 SGHTA and CDR2 FQGNSA. V was cut back by 1 base and J by 6 bases, leaving a gap of 7 bases between them. Genomic DNA was extracted from sorted cells for sequencing of the TCRbeta CDR3 region. The immunoSEQ Assay was used to sequence the TCRbeta CDR3 regions. TCRdb took this table from immuneACCESS and kept in-frame rearrangements with V and J called. Such tables lack part of the clones; where checked against another copy, unresolved V genes explain under half of the gap, and the rest is unexplained. Recorded for this sample are under 65,000 clones; 80% to 95% of them occurred a single time. The ten most abundant clones make up over 9.5% of the sample. The trial excluded patients who had a history of autoimmune disease or were on systemic immunosuppression. Peripheral blood for TCR sequencing was collected from all dose cohorts at baseline, on cycle 4 day 1, and on cycle 7 day 1. Samples were obtained from an open-label, multicenter, first-in-human phase I dose-escalation trial of ivuxolimab. Adults with locally advanced or metastatic melanoma, renal cell carcinoma, hepatocellular carcinoma or head and neck squamous cell carcinoma were enrolled in the trial. Before TCR sequencing, CD4+ and CD8+ T cells were separately sorted from peripheral blood.

The material was CD4+ or CD8+ T cells sorted from blood, obtained in a trial of the OX40 agonist ivuxolimab. The chain couples TRBV7-2 to TRBJ2-1, with the D gene not clear enough to name. The source is an adult with an advanced solid tumor such as melanoma, head and neck, liver or kidney cancer. CDR3 region: CASSLGLGNEQFF. The nucleotides read TGTGCCAGCAGCTTAGGGCTAGGCAATGAGCAGTTCTTC. With the rest looked up from the reference TRBV7-2 and TRBJ2-1 genes rather than sequenced, the full variable domain is GAGVSQSPSNKVTEKGKDVELRCDPISGHTALYWYRQSLGQGLEFLIYFQGNSAPDKSGLPSDRFSAERTGGSVSTLTIQRTQQEDSAVYLCASSLGLGNEQFFGPGTRLTVL.